These T cell receptor beta chains were read from a single sample in a study of T cell responses to AZD1222 COVID-19 vaccine. The protocol was immunoSEQ multiplex PCR, while the TCRdb copy is restricted to in-frame clones and leaves out a portion. The data show over 150,000 clones, roughly 90% seen once. The specimen was peripheral blood, collected on day 0 of AZD1222 vaccination. The receptors were gathered from an adult in good health. The CDR3 runs from the conserved cysteine through the conserved F or W.

TRBV10-2	TRBJ1-3	CASSEGNRDPGNTIYF
TRBV7-2	TRBJ2-4	CASSLTPQARRDF
TRBV5-4	TRBJ1-1	CASSSGQFEAFF
TRBV10-3	TRBJ2-7	CAISATVYEQYF
TRBV5-6	TRBJ2-1	CASSLRGGSYNEQFF
TRBV5-1	TRBJ2-7	CASSPTGGELYEQYF
TRBV3-1/TRBV3-2	TRBJ1-1	CASSPSWGEAFF
TRBV5-6	TRBJ1-1	CASSSRQLNTEAFF
TRBV3-1/TRBV3-2	TRBJ1-5	CASSHSGNQPQHF
TRBV28	TRBJ1-1	CASSFGQVNTEAFF
TRBV2	TRBJ1-5	CASTPAGRMVQPQHF
TRBV10-3	TRBJ2-1	CAISESAGAYNEQFF
TRBV2	TRBJ2-1	CASSLGGLSYNEQFF
TRBV27	TRBJ1-1	CASSPPTALNTEAFF
TRBV28	TRBJ2-7	CASSSGQFGEQYF
TRBV4-1	TRBJ2-1	CASSHPRDMQFF
TRBV30	TRBJ2-1	CAWGLGGLAGGSSSYNEQFF
TRBV27	TRBJ2-5	CASSGRGMGRETQYF
TRBV19	TRBJ1-1	CASSIGLQGARTEAFF
TRBV3-1/TRBV3-2	TRBJ1-3	CASSLGQGSGNTIYF
TRBV12-3/TRBV12-4	TRBJ1-1	CASSLTQTEGAFF
TRBV9	TRBJ2-7	CASSVGDGSNIFYEQYF
TRBV20-1	TRBJ2-7	CSASGGDEQYF
TRBV13	TRBJ1-5	CASSLGRGQGFQPQHF
TRBV18	TRBJ1-2	CASSQEGHGQGYGYTF